A selection of T cell receptor beta chains follows, all from one sample in a study of memory CD4+ T cells and cytomegalovirus serostatus. Repertoires were generated with immunoSEQ multiplex PCR, while TCRdb's copy carries only in-frame clones and drops some. The table shows about 56,000 clones, with around 76% occurring only once. The sequencing sample was made of memory CD4+ T cells from blood. All receptors come from an adult in good health and CMV-seronegative. CDR3s include the opening cysteine and the closing phenylalanine or tryptophan. Each record gives: V gene, J gene, clone size, CDR3 protein. Clone size is given for some rows only: seen once, a few or many times, or a class if the clone is expanded.

V: TRBV30; J: TRBJ1-2; size: .; CDR3: CAWTGGNYGYTF
V: TRBV7-9; J: TRBJ1-2; size: .; CDR3: CASSPRVGGYTF
V: TRBV6-1; J: TRBJ2-1; size: .; CDR3: CASSEGRFGQFF
V: TRBV7-3; J: TRBJ1-2; size: .; CDR3: CASSPGQGASHGYTF
V: TRBV30; J: TRBJ1-6; size: .; CDR3: CAWSGEGQGRSPLHF
V: TRBV5-1; J: TRBJ2-7; size: once; CDR3: CASSYPEQGEYEQYF
V: TRBV7-6; J: TRBJ1-5; size: few; CDR3: CASSSGQGGNQPQHF
V: TRBV11-2; J: TRBJ1-1; size: .; CDR3: CASRDEDRAGTEAFF
V: TRBV5-1; J: TRBJ2-1; size: .; CDR3: CASSLVGGGAGEQFF
V: TRBV28; J: TRBJ1-1; size: few; CDR3: CASTVPERAEAFF
V: TRBV28; J: TRBJ2-6; size: few; CDR3: CASRTGRYSGANVLTF
V: TRBV9; J: TRBJ2-2; size: .; CDR3: CASSPGTGLNTGELFF
V: TRBV5-4; J: TRBJ2-7; size: .; CDR3: CASSSSGNSYEQYF
V: TRBV5-4; J: TRBJ1-2; size: .; CDR3: CASSLDSKLWSYTF
V: TRBV15; J: TRBJ1-2; size: few; CDR3: CATSRGQGGDGYTF
V: TRBV6-5; J: TRBJ1-1; size: few; CDR3: CASSRRDTEAFF
V: TRBV28; J: TRBJ1-1; size: .; CDR3: CASSLRGTEAFF
V: TRBV7-2; J: TRBJ2-3; size: .; CDR3: CASSSRGGRRADTQYF
V: TRBV9; J: TRBJ1-2; size: .; CDR3: CASSRRQGVGYGYTF
V: TRBV6-1; J: TRBJ1-1; size: once; CDR3: CASLSPSGNTEAFF
V: TRBV20-1; J: TRBJ2-7; size: .; CDR3: CSARKAGVDYF
V: TRBV5-6; J: TRBJ2-3; size: .; CDR3: CASSQRSTGGADTQYF
V: TRBV9; J: TRBJ2-5; size: .; CDR3: CASSVGPHGETQYF
V: TRBV15; J: TRBJ1-2; size: .; CDR3: CATSRDRQAYGYTF
V: TRBV4-3; J: TRBJ1-6; size: .; CDR3: CASSLDYSQGINSPLHF
V: TRBV30; J: TRBJ2-1; size: .; CDR3: CAKGGGAWNEQFF
V: TRBV28; J: TRBJ2-7; size: .; CDR3: CASSLSSGGAGEQYF
V: TRBV20-1; J: TRBJ1-1; size: few; CDR3: CSARDRTEAFF
V: TRBV29-1; J: TRBJ1-4; size: .; CDR3: CSVWDGGGEKLFF
V: TRBV30; J: TRBJ1-1; size: .; CDR3: CAWKLNTEAFF
V: TRBV19; J: TRBJ1-1; size: .; CDR3: CASRLDSRWDTEAFF
V: TRBV6-6; J: TRBJ1-6; size: .; CDR3: CAGRAGNNSPLHF
V: TRBV19; J: TRBJ2-1; size: .; CDR3: CASSIQPRSPLTSSYNEQFF
V: TRBV2; J: TRBJ1-2; size: .; CDR3: CARGGTGGWSNYGYTF
V: TRBV6-1; J: TRBJ1-3; size: .; CDR3: CASSGNRVGGNTIYF
V: TRBV2; J: TRBJ1-2; size: .; CDR3: CASSVRRYTF
V: TRBV9; J: TRBJ2-7; size: .; CDR3: CASSERADRGLVEQYF
V: TRBV2; J: TRBJ1-1; size: .; CDR3: CASSERPTDTEAFF
V: TRBV2; J: TRBJ2-5; size: once; CDR3: CASSLQGETQYF
V: TRBV7-3; J: TRBJ2-6; size: .; CDR3: CASSMGQGGGSGANVLTF
V: TRBV4-2; J: TRBJ2-2; size: .; CDR3: CASSQDYLGQGPPGELFF
V: TRBV28; J: TRBJ2-7; size: once; CDR3: CASSQLYEQYF
V: TRBV5-6; J: TRBJ1-6; size: few; CDR3: CASSYRTAPTLHF
V: TRBV27; J: TRBJ2-7; size: once; CDR3: CASSSTVTSYEQYF
V: TRBV18; J: TRBJ1-3; size: .; CDR3: CASSNSRSAGNTIYF
V: TRBV6-4; J: TRBJ2-7; size: .; CDR3: CASSDSVSTSYEQYF
V: TRBV7-8; J: TRBJ1-5; size: few; CDR3: CASTQRGEGGGQPQHF
V: TRBV4-1; J: TRBJ2-1; size: .; CDR3: CASSHPSTHEQFF
V: TRBV29-1; J: TRBJ1-4; size: .; CDR3: CSVQGLGEKLFF
V: TRBV19; J: TRBJ2-7; size: .; CDR3: CASSRPGQGNYEQYF
V: TRBV6-6; J: TRBJ1-1; size: medium-sized; CDR3: CASSWTGNEAFF
V: TRBV10-3; J: TRBJ2-1; size: .; CDR3: CAISKLGNNEQFF
V: TRBV6-5; J: TRBJ2-2; size: .; CDR3: CASKRTGELFF
V: TRBV7-2; J: TRBJ2-1; size: .; CDR3: CASSLVGSGVYYNEQFF